The 20 T cell receptor beta chains below come from one sample, sequenced in a study of blood T cell repertoires in COVID-19. Repertoires were generated with immunoSEQ multiplex PCR, while TCRdb's copy carries only in-frame clones and drops some. The data hold 65,000 to 70,000 clones, with roughly 92% observed a single time. Sequenced: peripheral blood. Source of these receptors: a man in his 70s with active COVID-19.

The chain combines TRBV7-8 with TRBJ2-1; possible D gene TRBD1, 6 bases. CDR1 and CDR2 from the germline V gene are SGHVS and FQNEAQ. This CDR3 has 15 residues. Trimming pared 7 bases from V and 4 bases from J, leaving 17 bases between. CDR3 residues: CASIQQGGWYNEQFF. In DNA form, the CDR3 reads TGTGCCAGCATCCAACAGGGTGGGTGGTACAATGAGCAGTTCTTC.

This chain connects TRBV2 to TRBJ1-2; D unclear. The CDR3 consists of 13 residues. The germline gives CDR1 SNHLY, CDR2 FYNNEI. The ends were cut back, 8 bases at V and 2 bases at J, with 12 bases in the middle. The DNA for the CDR3 is TGTGCCAGCGAGGCGGGGAGGAACTATGGCTACACCTTC. The encoded protein is CASEAGRNYGYTF.

The chain employs TRBV7-9 and TRBJ2-3; 7 bases align to TRBD1. CDR1 and CDR2 from the germline V gene are SEHNR and FQNEAQ (reference sequence). The CDR3 totals 13 residues. Germline trimming cut 10 bases from V and 5 bases from J; bases unmatched to any gene: 9. CDR3 in DNA: TGTGCCATCACAGGGGCAACGGGAGATACGCAGTATTTT. Protein: CAITGATGDTQYF.

The rearrangement joins TRBV12-1 to TRBJ1-5; the table assigns TRBD1, which was not confirmed against the DNA. TRBV12-1 is classified as a pseudogene. This CDR3 has 14 residues. In DNA, the CDR3 is TGTGCCAGCAGCTCCCCAGGGTGTTATCGGCCCCAGCATTTT. Its translation is CASSSPGCYRPQHF.

The chain has TRBV25-1 and TRBJ2-1, with 10 bases matching TRBD2. The germline CDR1 and CDR2 sequences are MGHDK and SYGVNS. The CDR3 length is 15 residues. V was clipped by 2 bases and J by 6 bases; unmatched bases: 4. CDR3 DNA sequence: TGTGCCAGCAGTGAAGATAGACTAGCGGGCAATGAGCAGTTCTTC. Translated: CASSEDRLAGNEQFF.

J is TRBJ1-1 and V is TRBV19; weak D call: TRBD1 (6 bases). This CDR3 contains 14 residues. Germline CDR1 and CDR2: LNHDA and SQIVND (reference sequence). V was shortened by 1 base and J by 5 bases, with 11 bases between the two germline ends. CDR3 in DNA: TGTGCCAGTAGTATAGCTCGGGGGGCGACTGAAGCTTTCTTT. Protein sequence: CASSIARGATEAFF.

This chain uses TRBV5-1 with TRBJ2-2, with D tentatively TRBD2 (5 bases). Germline lookup yields CDR1 SGHRS and CDR2 YFSETQ. CDR3 length: 16 residues. The V end was cut by 0 bases, the J end by 2 bases, with 11 bases between. CDR3 bases: TGCGCCAGCAGCTTGGCCGGGAAAACCAACACCGGGGAGCTGTTTTTT. Amino acid sequence: CASSLAGKTNTGELFF.

The rearrangement links TRBV6-5 to TRBJ1-2, with 8 positions matching TRBD1. The CDR3 loop spans 14 amino acids. After removal of 4 bases from V and 4 bases from J, the junction contained 5 bases not matched to a gene. CDR1 is MNHEY and CDR2 is SVGAGI in the germline V gene. The CDR3 region has the DNA TGTGCCAGCAGTTCTAATGACAGGGGCTATGGCTACACCTTC. Its translation: CASSSNDRGYGYTF.

The genes are TRBV7-2 and TRBJ1-6; TRBD1 aligns across 7 bases. V lost 3 bases, J lost 8 bases, and 4 bases stayed unmatched. The CDR3 loop spans 14 amino acids. Per germline, CDR1 SGHTA and CDR2 FQGNSA. The DNA for the CDR3 is TGTGCCAGCAGCTTGGACAGGAGCTATTCACCCCTCCACTTT. Amino acid sequence: CASSLDRSYSPLHF.

This sequence joins TRBV3-1 (or the pseudogene TRBV3-2) and TRBJ1-3; D gene ambiguous. The CDR3 spans 16 residues. Trimming shortened V by 1 base and J by 0 bases, and 10 bases separated the two germline ends. The V gene's germline CDR1 is LGHDT and CDR2 YNNKEL (reference sequence). This chain's CDR3 is CASSQAIPSSGNTIYF. The CDR3 DNA is TGTGCCAGCAGCCAAGCCATCCCATCCTCTGGAAACACCATATATTTT.

The chain joins TRBV7-2 to TRBJ1-1; no reliable D call. The CDR3 loop spans 13 amino acids. Trimming left V 5 bases short and J 5 bases short, with 12 bases between. Germline V gives CDR1 SGHTA, CDR2 FQGNSA. The CDR3 DNA reads TGTGCCAGCAGCCGGCCGACGGGAACTGAAGCTTTCTTT. This encodes CASSRPTGTEAFF.

The chain joins TRBV3-1 (or the pseudogene TRBV3-2) to TRBJ2-5; the D gene is possibly TRBD1 (6 bases). V gave up 0 bases and J gave up 2 bases, with 13 bases separating them. This CDR3 contains 16 residues. Germline lookup yields CDR1 LGHDT and CDR2 YNNKEL (reference sequence). As DNA, the CDR3 is TGTGCCAGCAGCCAAGAATTGTTCCAGGGGCAAGAGACCCAGTACTTC. Its protein product is CASSQELFQGQETQYF.

The rearrangement joins TRBV18 to TRBJ2-4, with 10 bases matching TRBD2. The ends lost 4 bases at V and 9 bases at J; junction bases unmatched: 18. Germline CDR1 reads KGHSH; CDR2 reads LQKENI. This CDR3 contains 18 residues. The CDR3: CASSQVSAGGLPGPIQYF. CDR3 sequence (DNA): TGTGCCAGCTCACAAGTATCAGCGGGGGGGCTCCCGGGTCCCATTCAGTACTTC.

The V and J genes are TRBV24-1 and TRBJ2-3; D not resolved. Trimming took 4 bases from V and 0 from J, leaving 10 bases between them. The germline V gene has CDR1 KGHDR and CDR2 SFDVKD. This CDR3 is 15 amino acids long. The DNA for the CDR3 is TGTGCCACCAGTGAGTCTGGCGGTAGCACAGATACGCAGTATTTT. Its translation is CATSESGGSTDTQYF.

The CDR3: CASSLSGVGANVLTF. The CDR3 region has the DNA TGTGCCAGCAGTCTCTCAGGGGTTGGGGCCAACGTCCTGACTTTC. This chain joins TRBV6-6 and TRBJ2-6, with D perhaps TRBD1 (6 bases). Germline loops: CDR1 MNHNY, CDR2 SVGAGI (reference sequence). The V end lost 5 bases, the J end lost 3 bases, and 11 bases lay between the germline ends. CDR3 length: 15 amino acids.

This chain uses TRBV6-4 with TRBJ2-2; 7 bases are shared with TRBD1. Looked up from germline, CDR1 is MRHNA and CDR2 is SNTAGT. V lost 10 bases, J lost 1 base, and 3 bases stayed unmatched. The CDR3 is 13 amino acids. The DNA of the CDR3 is TGTGCCACCCGGACAGGGAACACCGGGGAGCTGTTTTTT. Protein sequence: CATRTGNTGELFF.

Only one count was recorded for this clone. V is TRBV15 and J is TRBJ2-3; 8 positions agree with TRBD1. Unmatched junction bases numbered 11, after V lost 5 bases and J lost 4 bases. The CDR3 contains 16 residues. Germline CDR1 LNHNV, CDR2 YYDKDF (reference sequence). CDR3 residues: CATSPRDRQASDTQYF. CDR3 nucleotide sequence: TGTGCCACCAGCCCCCGGGACAGGCAAGCGTCAGATACGCAGTATTTT.

The rearrangement links TRBV6-2 or TRBV6-3 to TRBJ2-5; D might be TRBD1 (6 bases). This CDR3 contains 17 residues. V dropped 2 bases and J dropped 0 bases, with 16 bases sitting between them. Germline V CDR1 and CDR2: MNHEY, SVGEGT. CDR3 DNA: TGTGCCAGCAGTTACCCAAGAACAGGGCCCCACCAAGAGACCCAGTACTTC. It codes for CASSYPRTGPHQETQYF.

This sequence joins TRBV2 and TRBJ2-7; 9 bases match TRBD1. This CDR3 contains 14 residues. Germline V lookup: CDR1 SNHLY, CDR2 FYNNEI. V lost 8 bases and J lost 4; bases outside the gene matches: 9. The CDR3 here is CASLSQGAGYEQYF. In DNA, the CDR3 is TGTGCCAGCTTATCACAGGGGGCAGGGTACGAGCAGTACTTC.

The rearrangement joins TRBV18 to TRBJ2-7; 7 bases are shared with TRBD2. Germline CDR1 is KGHSH and CDR2 is LQKENI. V shed 4 bases and J 5 bases; nucleotides not matched to a gene: 5. The CDR3 covers 13 residues. CDR3 nucleotides: TGTGCCAGCTCACAAGCCGGGACTAACGAGCAGTACGTC. Residues: CASSQAGTNEQYV.